This passage covers 25 T cell receptor beta chains from one sample sequenced in a study of T cell responses to AZD1222 COVID-19 vaccine. Clones were sequenced by immunoSEQ multiplex PCR, and TCRdb holds only the in-frame ones, with some missing. The sample has 140,000 to 150,000 clones, roughly 91% seen once. The material sequenced was peripheral blood, taken on day 0 of AZD1222 vaccination. These receptors all stem from an adult in good health.

This sequence joins TRBV12-3 or TRBV12-4 and TRBJ1-1, with D hard to call. The CDR3 is 13 residues long. V lost 11 bases and J lost 1, with 14 bases in between. CDR3 coding DNA: TGTGCCGGGAAGACAAGCCCGAACACTGAAGCTTTCTTT. Residues: CAGKTSPNTEAFF.

The V call is TRBV18, the J call TRBJ2-5; 9 nucleotides agree with TRBD1. This CDR3 is built from 15 residues. Germline-derived CDR1 and CDR2 are KGHSH and LQKENI. V shed 3 bases and J 8 bases; nucleotides not matched to a gene: 10. The CDR3 sequence: CASSPIIHRGQTQYF. The CDR3 bases are TGTGCCAGCTCACCCATAATTCACAGGGGGCAAACCCAGTACTTC.

The chain uses TRBV15 and TRBJ1-4, with a weak D call TRBD1 (5 bases). Germline V gene lookup returns CDR1 LNHNV and CDR2 YYDKDF (reference sequence). Deletions cut 2 bases from V and 0 bases from J, with 13 bases between. The CDR3 is made up of 17 amino acids. CDR3 DNA sequence: TGTGCCACCAGCAGAAGTGAGACAGACCCAACTAATGAAAAACTGTTTTTT. Encoded protein: CATSRSETDPTNEKLFF.

This clone has a single count. The chain has TRBV19 and TRBJ1-2, with TRBD1 as a possible D gene (5 bases). Trimming removed 3 bases from V and 0 bases from J, with 8 bases in between. Germline V gene sequence: CDR1 LNHDA, CDR2 SQIVND (reference sequence). The CDR3 is made up of 14 amino acids. In DNA form, the CDR3 reads TGTGCCAGTAGTATCCAGGGAGCTAACTATGGCTACACCTTC. This codes for CASSIQGANYGYTF.

This rearrangement joins TRBV9 to TRBJ1-6, with 7 bases identical to TRBD1. The CDR3 totals 17 residues. The J segment lost 0 bases and the V segment lost 4 bases, leaving 7 bases of the junction unmatched. CDR1 is SGDLS and CDR2 is YYNGEE in the germline V gene. The CDR3 region is CASSLGQMSSYNSPLHF. The CDR3 coding sequence is TGTGCCAGCAGCCTGGGACAGATGAGCTCCTATAATTCACCCCTCCACTTT.

J is TRBJ1-4 and V is TRBV7-2; D gene unclear. Germline V lookup: CDR1 SGHTA, CDR2 FQGNSA. The V end lost 5 bases, the J end lost 0 bases, and 7 bases lay between the germline ends. The CDR3 extends over 14 amino acids. DNA of the CDR3: TGTGCCAGCAGCCCAGTTGCAACTAATGAAAAACTGTTTTTT. This encodes CASSPVATNEKLFF.

This rearrangement joins TRBV5-1 to TRBJ1-2; D is undetermined. The CDR3 loop spans 12 amino acids. Germline V gene lookup returns CDR1 SGHRS and CDR2 YFSETQ. V lost 0 bases to trimming and J lost 4 bases, with 4 bases between them. The DNA of the CDR3 is TGCGCCAGCAGCTTGGACTTCTATGGCTACACCTTC. It specifies CASSLDFYGYTF.

The CDR3: CASSYAYEQYF. The CDR3 DNA sequence: TGTGCCAGCAGCTATGCCTACGAGCAGTACTTC. The V call is TRBV11-2, the J call TRBJ2-7, with D hard to call. Germline V gives CDR1 SGHAT, CDR2 FQNNGV. The CDR3 has 11 residues. V was cut by 4 bases and J by 2 bases, with 3 bases left in between. Full variable domain (remainder filled in from reference TRBV11-2 and TRBJ2-7): EAGVAQSPRYKIIEKRQSVAFWCNPISGHATLYWYQQILGQGPKLLIQFQNNGVVDDSQLPKDRFSAERLKGVDSTLKIQPAKLEDSAVYLCASSYAYEQYFGPGTRLTVT.

The chain carries TRBV5-6 and TRBJ2-1; TRBD2 matches at 11 bases. The ends lost 1 base at V and 10 bases at J; junction bases unmatched: 4. Germline V lookup: CDR1 SGHDT, CDR2 YYEEEE. This CDR3 region has 14 residues. CDR3 sequence reads: CASSLTSGRIEQFF. As DNA, the CDR3 is TGTGCCAGCAGCTTGACTAGCGGGAGAATCGAGCAGTTCTTC. Combining the CDR3 with reference TRBV5-6 and TRBJ2-1 gives the whole variable domain DAGVTQSPTHLIKTRGQQVTLRCSPKSGHDTVSWYQQALGQGPQFIFQYYEEEERQRGNFPDRFSGHQFPNYSSELNVNALLLGDSALYLCASSLTSGRIEQFFGPGTRLTVL.

J is TRBJ1-1 and V is TRBV11-2; tentatively, D is TRBD1 (6 bases). This CDR3 has 14 amino acids. Germline V gene data show CDR1 as SGHAT and CDR2 as FQNNGV. Trimming removed 0 bases at V and 8 bases at J, with 13 bases between. The CDR3 protein is CASSLDRTVSEAFF. The CDR3 DNA sequence: TGTGCCAGCAGCTTAGATCGGACAGTTTCCGAAGCTTTCTTT.

The chain joins TRBV5-1 to TRBJ2-7; D remains unclear. V shed 4 bases and J shed 0 bases, with 11 bases lying between them. Per the germline V gene, CDR1 is SGHRS and CDR2 is YFSETQ. This CDR3 is built from 14 residues. CDR3 sequence (DNA): TGCGCCAGCAGCCCGGGCACGGTCTCCTACGAGCAGTACTTC. Translated: CASSPGTVSYEQYF.

The chain uses TRBV6-5 and TRBJ1-5; the D gene is possibly TRBD1 (5 bases). Germline V CDR1 and CDR2: MNHEY, SVGAGI. CDR3 length: 14 amino acids. V was trimmed by 4 bases and J by 3 bases, leaving 10 bases between them. For the CDR3, the DNA is TGTGCCAGCAGTTTTTCAGGGTACAATCAGCCCCAGCATTTT. Translated, it gives CASSFSGYNQPQHF.

The chain is built from TRBV9 and TRBJ2-1, with 9 bases that match TRBD1. The germline V gene encodes CDR1 SGDLS and CDR2 YYNGEE. The V segment lost 0 bases and the J segment 7 bases; nucleotides outside the gene matches: 8. The CDR3 is 16 amino acids. CDR3 coding DNA: TGTGCCAGCAGCGTAGTAGGGACAGGGTTGGGAAATGAGCAGTTCTTC. As protein: CASSVVGTGLGNEQFF.

The chain employs TRBV7-3 and TRBJ2-1, with D possibly being TRBD1 or TRBD2 (5 bases each). The CDR3 totals 18 residues. Per germline, CDR1 SGHTA and CDR2 FQGTGA. Trimming stripped 2 bases from V and 3 bases from J, with 20 bases between. The DNA for the CDR3 is TGTGCCAGCAGCTTAGGGGCCCCCGCGGGCGGAGACTACAATGAGCAGTTCTTC. Encoded protein: CASSLGAPAGGDYNEQFF.

The chain recombines TRBV9 with TRBJ1-2; the match to TRBD1 covers 9 bases. V shed 0 bases, J shed 3 bases, and the junction held 3 bases outside the gene matches. CDR3 length: 15 amino acids. CDR1 and CDR2 from the germline V gene are SGDLS and YYNGEE. The CDR3 nucleotides are TGTGCCAGCAGCGTAGTGGGACAGGGAGACTATGGCTACACCTTC. The encoded protein is CASSVVGQGDYGYTF.

This clone was seen more than once but under ten times. This chain links TRBV7-3 with TRBJ2-2, with unresolved D. V lost 4 bases to trimming and J lost 5 bases, with 14 bases between them. The germline gives CDR1 SGHTA, CDR2 FQGTGA. The CDR3 loop spans 15 amino acids. CDR3 loop: CASSSETASTGELFF. The CDR3 DNA follows: TGTGCCAGCAGCTCCGAAACGGCATCGACCGGGGAGCTGTTTTTT.

This chain joins TRBV6-5 and TRBJ2-1; 9 bases fit TRBD1. The CDR3 is 14 residues long. Germline trimming cut 4 bases from V and 4 bases from J; bases unmatched to any gene: 2. The V gene's germline CDR1 is MNHEY and CDR2 SVGAGI. The CDR3 sequence: CASSFGTGYNEQFF. CDR3 DNA sequence: TGTGCCAGCAGTTTCGGGACAGGGTACAATGAGCAGTTCTTC.

This chain links TRBV5-1 with TRBJ2-1; 13 nucleotides line up with TRBD2. Germline V gene lookup returns CDR1 SGHRS and CDR2 YFSETQ. V lost 2 bases, J lost 6 bases, and 11 bases stayed unmatched. The CDR3 extends over 18 amino acids. CDR3 in DNA: TGCGCCAGCAGCTTTGGACTAGCGGGAGCGATTACGCCCAATGAGCAGTTCTTC. Protein: CASSFGLAGAITPNEQFF.

This chain links TRBV6-5 with TRBJ1-5; a possible D gene is TRBD1 (5 bases). There are 15 residues in the CDR3. In germline, CDR1 is MNHEY, CDR2 SVGAGI. The V end lost 2 bases, the J end lost 4 bases, and 12 bases lay between the germline ends. The CDR3 bases are TGTGCCAGCAGTTACAGGGGCGAACCAAATCAGCCCCAGCATTTT. This translates into CASSYRGEPNQPQHF.

This chain uses TRBV13 with TRBJ1-5; TRBD1 is a possible D gene (5 bases). The germline V gene has CDR1 PRHDT and CDR2 FYEKMQ (reference sequence). V shed 5 bases and J shed 3 bases, with 14 bases lying between them. The CDR3 runs 15 residues. The CDR3 DNA reads TGTGCCAGCAGCAGAGGGACCGGGGTCAATCAGCCCCAGCATTTT. Protein: CASSRGTGVNQPQHF.

The chain uses TRBV4-1 and TRBJ1-1; 7 bases are shared with TRBD1. There are 15 residues in the CDR3. Trimming took 3 bases from V and 2 from J; bases not matched to a gene: 6. The V gene's germline CDR1 is MGHRA and CDR2 YSYEKL. DNA for the CDR3: TGCGCCAGCAGCCAGCCCGACAGGGCTAACACTGAAGCTTTCTTT. Its protein is CASSQPDRANTEAFF.

The J gene is TRBJ2-7, the V gene TRBV4-1, with TRBD1 matching over 11 bases. Germline V CDR1 and CDR2: MGHRA, YSYEKL. There are 17 residues in the CDR3. With V trimmed by 2 bases and J by 2 bases, 8 bases remained unmatched. The CDR3 sequence: CASSQSLGQGATYEQYF. DNA for the CDR3: TGCGCCAGCAGCCAAAGCCTCGGACAGGGGGCAACCTACGAGCAGTACTTC.

V is TRBV30 and J is TRBJ1-6; D gene uncertain. The V end lost 0 bases, the J end lost 8 bases, and 14 bases lay between the germline ends. The CDR3 is 15 residues long. Looked up from germline, CDR1 is GTSNPN and CDR2 is SVGIG (reference sequence). CDR3 coding DNA: TGTGCCTGGAGTGTAGGAGGGCAGTCGTATTCACCCCTCCACTTT. Translation gives CAWSVGGQSYSPLHF.

This clone was detected once. This chain joins TRBV2 and TRBJ1-2; D gene ambiguous. The CDR3 covers 14 residues. V lost 0 bases and J lost 4, with 9 bases in between. The germline CDR1 and CDR2 sequences are SNHLY and FYNNEI. The CDR3 DNA reads as TGTGCCAGCAGTGAAGCGCAAGTACTCTATGGCTACACCTTC. It yields the protein CASSEAQVLYGYTF. Using reference TRBV2 and TRBJ1-2 for the parts outside the CDR3, the full variable domain is EPEVTQTPSHQVTQMGQEVILRCVPISNHLYFYWYRQILGQKVEFLVSFYNNEISEKSEIFDDQFSVERPDGSNFTLKIRSTKLEDSAMYFCASSEAQVLYGYTFGSGTRLTVV.

This clone turned up a few times. This sequence joins TRBV19 and TRBJ1-6; weak D call: TRBD1 (5 bases). The CDR3 extends over 13 amino acids. The V gene lost 3 bases and the J gene lost 9 bases, with 9 bases spanning the gap. Germline V gene data show CDR1 as LNHDA and CDR2 as SQIVND (reference sequence). CDR3 coding DNA: TGTGCCAGTAGTATGGGGGGTGGTTCACCCCTCCACTTT. Residues: CASSMGGGSPLHF.